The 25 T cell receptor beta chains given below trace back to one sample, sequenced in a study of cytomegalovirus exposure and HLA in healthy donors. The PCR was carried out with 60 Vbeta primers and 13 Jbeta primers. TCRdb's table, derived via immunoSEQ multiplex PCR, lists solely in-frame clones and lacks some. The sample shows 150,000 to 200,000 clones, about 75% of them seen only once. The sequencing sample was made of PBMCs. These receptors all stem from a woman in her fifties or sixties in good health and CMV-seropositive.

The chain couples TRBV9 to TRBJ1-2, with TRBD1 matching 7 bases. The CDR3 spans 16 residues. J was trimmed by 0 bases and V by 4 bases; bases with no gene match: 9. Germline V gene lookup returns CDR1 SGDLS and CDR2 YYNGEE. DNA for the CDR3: TGTGCCAGCAGCCAGGACAGGACCGAAGCTAACTATGGCTACACCTTC. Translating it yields CASSQDRTEANYGYTF.

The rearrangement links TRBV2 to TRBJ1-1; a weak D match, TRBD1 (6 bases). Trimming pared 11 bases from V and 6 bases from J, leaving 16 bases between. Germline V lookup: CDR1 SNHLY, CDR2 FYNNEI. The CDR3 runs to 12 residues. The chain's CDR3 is CAVTRGFAEAFF. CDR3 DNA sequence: TGTGCCGTTACGAGGGGGTTCGCTGAAGCTTTCTTT.

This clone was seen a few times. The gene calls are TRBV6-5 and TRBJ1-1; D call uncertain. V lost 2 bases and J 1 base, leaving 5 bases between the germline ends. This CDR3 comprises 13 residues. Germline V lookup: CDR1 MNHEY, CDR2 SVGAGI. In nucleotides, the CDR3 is TGTGCCAGCAGTTACGGCCAGAACACTGAAGCTTTCTTT. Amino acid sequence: CASSYGQNTEAFF.

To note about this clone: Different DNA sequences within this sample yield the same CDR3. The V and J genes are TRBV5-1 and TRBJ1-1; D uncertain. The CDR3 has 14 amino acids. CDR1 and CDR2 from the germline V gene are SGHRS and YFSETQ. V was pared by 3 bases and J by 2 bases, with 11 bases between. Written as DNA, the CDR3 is TGCGCCAGCAGCTCCCAAGGCGGAAACACTGAAGCTTTCTTT. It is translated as CASSSQGGNTEAFF.

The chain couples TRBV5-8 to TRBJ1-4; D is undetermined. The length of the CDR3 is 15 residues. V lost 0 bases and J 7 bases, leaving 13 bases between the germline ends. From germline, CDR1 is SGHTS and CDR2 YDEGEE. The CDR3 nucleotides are TGTGCCAGCAGCTTGGGAGGAGATACGGGTGAAAAACTGTTTTTT. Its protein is CASSLGGDTGEKLFF. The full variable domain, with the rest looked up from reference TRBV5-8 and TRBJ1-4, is EAGVTQSPTHLIKTRGQQATLRCSPISGHTSVYWYQQALGLGLQFLLWYDEGEERNRGNFPPRFSGRQFPNYSSELNVNALELEDSALYLCASSLGGDTGEKLFFGSGTQLSVL.

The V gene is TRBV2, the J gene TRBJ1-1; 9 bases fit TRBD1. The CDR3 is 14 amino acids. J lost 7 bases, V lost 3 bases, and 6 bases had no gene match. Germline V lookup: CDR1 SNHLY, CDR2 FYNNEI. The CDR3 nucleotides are TGTGCCAGCAGTGATGGGACAGGGAGGAGTGAAGCTTTCTTT. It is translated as CASSDGTGRSEAFF. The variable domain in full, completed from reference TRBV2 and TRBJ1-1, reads EPEVTQTPSHQVTQMGQEVILRCVPISNHLYFYWYRQILGQKVEFLVSFYNNEISEKSEIFDDQFSVERPDGSNFTLKIRSTKLEDSAMYFCASSDGTGRSEAFFGQGTRLTVV.

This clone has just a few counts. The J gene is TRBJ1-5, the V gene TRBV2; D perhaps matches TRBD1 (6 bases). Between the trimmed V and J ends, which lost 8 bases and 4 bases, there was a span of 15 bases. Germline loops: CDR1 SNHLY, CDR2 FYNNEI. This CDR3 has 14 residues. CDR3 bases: TGTGCCAGCGGGGGAACAGGGATAAATCAGCCCCAGCATTTT. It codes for CASGGTGINQPQHF.

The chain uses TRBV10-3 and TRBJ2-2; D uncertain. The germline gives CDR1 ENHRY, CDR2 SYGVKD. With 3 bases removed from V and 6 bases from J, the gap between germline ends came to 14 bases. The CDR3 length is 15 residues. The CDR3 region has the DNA TGTGCCATCAGTGACCCGAGGAGAGAGGCCGGGGAGCTGTTTTTT. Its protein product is CAISDPRREAGELFF.

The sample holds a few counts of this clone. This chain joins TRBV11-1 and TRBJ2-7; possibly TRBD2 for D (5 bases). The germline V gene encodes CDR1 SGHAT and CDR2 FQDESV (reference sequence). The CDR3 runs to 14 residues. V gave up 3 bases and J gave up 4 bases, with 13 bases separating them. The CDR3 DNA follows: TGTGCCAGCAGCTTTGGAGCGGAGCTATACGAGCAGTACTTC. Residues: CASSFGAELYEQYF.

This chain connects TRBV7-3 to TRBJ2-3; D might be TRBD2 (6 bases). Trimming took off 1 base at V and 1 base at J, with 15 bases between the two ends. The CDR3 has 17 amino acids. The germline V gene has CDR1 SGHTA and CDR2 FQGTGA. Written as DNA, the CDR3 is TGTGCCAGCAGCTTAAAACCCCCGGGGGTAGGCACAGATACGCAGTATTTT. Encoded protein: CASSLKPPGVGTDTQYF.

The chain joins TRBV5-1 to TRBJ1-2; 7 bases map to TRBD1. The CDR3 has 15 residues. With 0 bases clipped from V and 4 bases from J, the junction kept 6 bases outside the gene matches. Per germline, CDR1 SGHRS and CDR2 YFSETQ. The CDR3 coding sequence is TGCGCCAGCAGCTTGGGGACAGGCAGATTCTATGGCTACACCTTC. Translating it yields CASSLGTGRFYGYTF.

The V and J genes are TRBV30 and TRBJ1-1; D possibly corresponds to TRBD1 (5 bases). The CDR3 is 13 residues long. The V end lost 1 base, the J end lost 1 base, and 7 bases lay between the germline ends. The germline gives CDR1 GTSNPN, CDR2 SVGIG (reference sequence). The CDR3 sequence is CAWSGQTNTEAFF. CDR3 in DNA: TGTGCCTGGAGTGGACAGACGAACACTGAAGCTTTCTTT.

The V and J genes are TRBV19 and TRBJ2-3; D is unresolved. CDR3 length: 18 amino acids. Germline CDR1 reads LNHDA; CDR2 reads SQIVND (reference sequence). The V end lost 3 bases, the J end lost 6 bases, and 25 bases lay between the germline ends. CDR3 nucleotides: TGTGCCAGTAGTATTAGTACGCTCGGGTTTCACACGCCCGATACGCAGTATTTT. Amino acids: CASSISTLGFHTPDTQYF.

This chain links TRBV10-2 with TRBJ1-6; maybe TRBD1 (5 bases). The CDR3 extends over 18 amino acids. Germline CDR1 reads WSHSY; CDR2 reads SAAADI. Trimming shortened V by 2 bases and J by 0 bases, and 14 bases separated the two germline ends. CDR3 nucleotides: TGCGCCAGCAGTGAGGGCGCAGGGCTGAGCTCCTATAATTCACCCCTCCACTTT. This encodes CASSEGAGLSSYNSPLHF.

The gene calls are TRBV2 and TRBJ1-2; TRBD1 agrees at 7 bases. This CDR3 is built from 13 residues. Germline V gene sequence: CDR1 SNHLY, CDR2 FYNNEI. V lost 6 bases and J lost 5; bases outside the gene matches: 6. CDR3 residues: CASRKDRAYGYTF. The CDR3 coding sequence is TGTGCCAGCAGGAAAGACAGGGCATATGGCTACACCTTC. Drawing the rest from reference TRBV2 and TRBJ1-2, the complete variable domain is EPEVTQTPSHQVTQMGQEVILRCVPISNHLYFYWYRQILGQKVEFLVSFYNNEISEKSEIFDDQFSVERPDGSNFTLKIRSTKLEDSAMYFCASRKDRAYGYTFGSGTRLTVV.

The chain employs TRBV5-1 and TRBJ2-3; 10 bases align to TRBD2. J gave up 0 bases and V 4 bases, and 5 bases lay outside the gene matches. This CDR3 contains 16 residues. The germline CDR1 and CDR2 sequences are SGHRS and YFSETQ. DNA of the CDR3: TGCGCCAGCAGCCCCGGACTAGCGGAGAGCACAGATACGCAGTATTTT. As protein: CASSPGLAESTDTQYF.

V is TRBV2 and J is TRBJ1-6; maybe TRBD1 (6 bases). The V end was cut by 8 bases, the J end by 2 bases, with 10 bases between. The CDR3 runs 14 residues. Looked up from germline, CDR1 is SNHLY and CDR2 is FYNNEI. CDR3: CASLPGAYNSPLHF. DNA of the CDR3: TGTGCCAGCCTTCCAGGGGCCTATAATTCACCCCTCCACTTT. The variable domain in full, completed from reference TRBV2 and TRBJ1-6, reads EPEVTQTPSHQVTQMGQEVILRCVPISNHLYFYWYRQILGQKVEFLVSFYNNEISEKSEIFDDQFSVERPDGSNFTLKIRSTKLEDSAMYFCASLPGAYNSPLHFGNGTRLTVT.

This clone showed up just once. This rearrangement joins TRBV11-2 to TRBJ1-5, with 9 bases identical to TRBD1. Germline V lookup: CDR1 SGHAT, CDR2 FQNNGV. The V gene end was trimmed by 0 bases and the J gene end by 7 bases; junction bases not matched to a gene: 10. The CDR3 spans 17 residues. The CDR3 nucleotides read TGTGCCAGCAGCTTAGATGGGGACAGGGCGAACCCCCAGCCCCAGCATTTT. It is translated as CASSLDGDRANPQPQHF.

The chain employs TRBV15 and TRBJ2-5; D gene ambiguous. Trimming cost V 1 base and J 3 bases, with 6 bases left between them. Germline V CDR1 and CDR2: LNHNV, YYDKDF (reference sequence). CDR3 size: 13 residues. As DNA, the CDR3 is TGTGCCACCAGCAGAGCAGAAAAAGAGACCCAGTACTTC. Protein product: CATSRAEKETQYF.

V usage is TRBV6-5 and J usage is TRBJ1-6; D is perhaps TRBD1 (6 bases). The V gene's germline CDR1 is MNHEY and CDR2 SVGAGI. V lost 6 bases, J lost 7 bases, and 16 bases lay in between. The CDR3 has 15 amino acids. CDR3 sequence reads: CASSRGAVRNSPLHF. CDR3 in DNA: TGTGCCAGCAGCCGGGGGGCGGTAAGGAATTCACCCCTCCACTTT.

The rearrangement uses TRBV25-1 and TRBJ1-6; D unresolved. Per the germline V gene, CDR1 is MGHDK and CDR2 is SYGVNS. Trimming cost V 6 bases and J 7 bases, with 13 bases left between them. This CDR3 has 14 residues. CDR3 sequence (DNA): TGTGCCAGCAGGGTGGAGGGTTGGAATTCACCCCTCCACTTT. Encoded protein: CASRVEGWNSPLHF.

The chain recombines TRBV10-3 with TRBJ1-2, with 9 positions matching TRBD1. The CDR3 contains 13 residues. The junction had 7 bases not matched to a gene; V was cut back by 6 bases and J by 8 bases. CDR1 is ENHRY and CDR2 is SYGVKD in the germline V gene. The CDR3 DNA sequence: TGTGCCATCAGGGGACAGGGAAGAGAGGGCTACACCTTC. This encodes CAIRGQGREGYTF.

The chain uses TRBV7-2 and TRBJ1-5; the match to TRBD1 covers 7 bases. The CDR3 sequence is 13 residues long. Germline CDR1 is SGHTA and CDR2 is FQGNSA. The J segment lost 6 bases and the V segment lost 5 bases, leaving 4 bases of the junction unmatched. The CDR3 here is CASSDRVSQPQHF. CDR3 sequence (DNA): TGTGCCAGCAGCGACAGGGTTTCTCAGCCCCAGCATTTT.

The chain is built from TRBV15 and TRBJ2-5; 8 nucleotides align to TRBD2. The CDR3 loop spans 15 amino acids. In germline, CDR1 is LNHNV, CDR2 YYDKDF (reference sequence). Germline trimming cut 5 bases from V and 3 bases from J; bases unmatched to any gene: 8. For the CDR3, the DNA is TGTGCCACCAGCTCCCGCGGGACTAGGGAAGAGACCCAGTACTTC. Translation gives CATSSRGTREETQYF.

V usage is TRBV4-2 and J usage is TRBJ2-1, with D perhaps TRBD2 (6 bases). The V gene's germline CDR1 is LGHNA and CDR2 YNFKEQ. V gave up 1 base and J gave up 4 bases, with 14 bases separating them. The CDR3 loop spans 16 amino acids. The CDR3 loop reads CASSQVSGGSYNEQFF. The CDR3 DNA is TGTGCCAGCAGCCAAGTATCCGGGGGTTCTTACAATGAGCAGTTCTTC.